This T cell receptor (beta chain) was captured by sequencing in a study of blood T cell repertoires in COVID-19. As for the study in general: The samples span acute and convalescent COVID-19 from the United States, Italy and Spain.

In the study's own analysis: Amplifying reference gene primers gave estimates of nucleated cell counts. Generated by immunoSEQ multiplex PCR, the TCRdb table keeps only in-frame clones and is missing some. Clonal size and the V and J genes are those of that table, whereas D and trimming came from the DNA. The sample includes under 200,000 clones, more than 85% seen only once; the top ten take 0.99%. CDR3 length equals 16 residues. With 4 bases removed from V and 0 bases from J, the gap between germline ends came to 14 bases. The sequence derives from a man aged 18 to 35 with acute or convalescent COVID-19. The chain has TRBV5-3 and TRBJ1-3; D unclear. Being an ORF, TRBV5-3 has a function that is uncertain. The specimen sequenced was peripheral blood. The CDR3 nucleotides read TGTGCCAGAAGCGGAGGACGGGGTTACTCTGGAAACACCATATATTTT. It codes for CARSGGRGYSGNTIYF.